This entry lists 17 T cell receptor beta chains sequenced from one sample in a study of blood T cell repertoires in COVID-19. The assay was immunoSEQ multiplex PCR, and TCRdb's table has in-frame clones only and misses some. The sample lists just over 350,000 clones; 70% to 90% were seen once. What was sequenced was peripheral blood. These receptors were obtained from a woman aged 55-69 years with COVID-19, enrolled during active disease.

The rearrangement joins TRBV9 to TRBJ1-2; 9 bases are a match to TRBD1. Per the germline V gene, CDR1 is SGDLS and CDR2 is YYNGEE. CDR3 length: 15 residues. The ends lost 3 bases at V and 2 bases at J; junction bases unmatched: 5. CDR3 residues: CASSGRTGVNYGYTF. The CDR3 DNA is TGTGCCAGCAGCGGACGGACAGGGGTGAACTATGGCTACACCTTC.

The rearrangement links TRBV19 to TRBJ1-3; D remains unclear. Germline V gives CDR1 LNHDA, CDR2 SQIVND (reference sequence). The CDR3 has 15 amino acids. V was pared by 4 bases and J by 0 bases, with 10 bases between. CDR3 residues: CASSTTVFSGNTIYF. CDR3 coding DNA: TGTGCCAGTAGTACCACAGTGTTCTCTGGAAACACCATATATTTT. The entire variable domain, with the rest obtained from reference TRBV19 and TRBJ1-3, is as follows: DGGITQSPKYLFRKEGQNVTLSCEQNLNHDAMYWYRQDPGQGLRLIYYSQIVNDFQKGDIAEGYSVSREKKESFPLTVTSAQKNPTAFYLCASSTTVFSGNTIYFGEGSWLTVV.

The chain has TRBV5-5 and TRBJ2-3, with 7 nucleotides matching TRBD2. The CDR3 length is 15 residues. The V gene end was trimmed by 1 base and the J gene end by 2 bases; junction bases not matched to a gene: 4. Germline V gives CDR1 SGHKS, CDR2 YYEKEE (reference sequence). This CDR3 reads CASSLQRGSTDTQYF. For the CDR3, the DNA is TGTGCCAGCAGCTTGCAGCGGGGATCCACAGATACGCAGTATTTT.

The chain is built from TRBV6-4 and TRBJ1-1; D remains ambiguous. The CDR3 is made up of 14 amino acids. The germline gives CDR1 MRHNA, CDR2 SNTAGT. Trimming cost V 4 bases and J 5 bases, with 14 bases left between them. CDR3 protein: CASSVEGIGTEAFF. The CDR3 bases are TGTGCCAGCAGTGTCGAGGGAATTGGGACTGAAGCTTTCTTT.

The chain uses TRBV5-6 and TRBJ2-2; D is uncertain. This CDR3 is built from 13 residues. Trimming removed 2 bases at V and 7 bases at J, with 9 bases between. The germline gives CDR1 SGHDT, CDR2 YYEEEE. CDR3 DNA: TGTGCCAGCAGCTTTACTAAAAACGGGGAGCTGTTTTTT. Translating gives CASSFTKNGELFF. Full variable domain (missing parts from reference TRBV5-6 and TRBJ2-2): DAGVTQSPTHLIKTRGQQVTLRCSPKSGHDTVSWYQQALGQGPQFIFQYYEEEERQRGNFPDRFSGHQFPNYSSELNVNALLLGDSALYLCASSFTKNGELFFGEGSRLTVL.

The chain's CDR3 is CASTATGAYGYTF. In DNA form, the CDR3 reads TGTGCCAGCACTGCGACAGGCGCGTATGGCTACACCTTC. J is TRBJ1-2 and V is TRBV7-9; a weak D match, TRBD1 (6 bases). The germline CDR1 and CDR2 sequences are SEHNR and FQNEAQ (reference sequence). CDR3 length: 13 amino acids. V was cut by 7 bases and J by 5 bases, with 14 bases left in between.

V gene TRBV12-5 combines with J gene TRBJ1-1, with D perhaps matching TRBD1 (5 bases). This CDR3 has 14 amino acids. Germline V CDR1 and CDR2: LGHNT, FRNRAP. V lost 3 bases, J lost 1 base, and 9 bases lay in between. CDR3 region: CASGLPTENTEAFF. CDR3 nucleotide sequence: TGTGCTAGTGGTTTACCGACAGAGAACACTGAAGCTTTCTTT.

The chain joins TRBV5-4 to TRBJ2-5; weak D call: TRBD2 (5 bases). This CDR3 has 14 amino acids. CDR1 and CDR2 from the germline V gene are SGHNT and YYREEE (reference sequence). Trimming pared 3 bases from V and 7 bases from J, leaving 16 bases between. This CDR3 reads CASSSQSQGGTQYF. The CDR3 DNA reads as TGTGCCAGCAGCTCGCAGAGTCAAGGAGGGACCCAGTACTTC.

V and J are TRBV3-1 (or the pseudogene TRBV3-2) and TRBJ1-4, with 9 bases identical to TRBD1. The CDR3 extends over 16 amino acids. With V trimmed by 2 bases and J by 4 bases, 5 bases remained unmatched. Germline CDR1 and CDR2: LGHDT and YNNKEL (reference sequence). The CDR3 spells CASSQRDRDHNEKLFF. In DNA, the CDR3 is TGTGCCAGCAGCCAAAGGGACAGGGATCATAATGAAAAACTGTTTTTT.

The chain joins TRBV28 to TRBJ2-3; 7 bases map to TRBD1. CDR3 length: 15 residues. Germline CDR1 is MDHEN and CDR2 is SYDVKM. Trimming took 6 bases from V and 2 from J; bases not matched to a gene: 8. The CDR3 loop is CASSYRQGYTDTQYF. CDR3 sequence (DNA): TGTGCCAGCAGCTACAGACAGGGATACACAGATACGCAGTATTTT.

This clone has just a few counts. The gene calls are TRBV7-3 and TRBJ2-2; TRBD1 agrees at 9 bases. V shed 4 bases and J 6 bases; nucleotides not matched to a gene: 0. The germline gives CDR1 SGHTA, CDR2 FQGTGA. The CDR3 has 13 amino acids. The DNA of the CDR3 is TGTGCCAGCAGCTGGACAGGGGCCGGGGAGCTGTTTTTT. It is translated as CASSWTGAGELFF.

This clone occurred a few times. The rearrangement links TRBV7-2 to TRBJ1-2; D is possibly TRBD1 (6 bases). The CDR3 contains 16 residues. The ends were cut back, 1 base at V and 8 bases at J, with 20 bases in the middle. CDR1 SGHTA and CDR2 FQGNSA come from the germline V gene. CDR3 residues: CASSLGPGQRAWGYTF. CDR3 DNA: TGTGCCAGCAGCTTAGGTCCCGGACAGCGAGCTTGGGGCTACACCTTC.

The gene calls are TRBV19 and TRBJ1-5; 7 bases are shared with TRBD1. The CDR3 totals 18 residues. In germline, CDR1 is LNHDA, CDR2 SQIVND (reference sequence). J was trimmed by 0 bases and V by 9 bases; bases with no gene match: 17. DNA of the CDR3: TGTGCCAGCTGTCCCTACTCCGGACAGGTGTATAGCAATCAGCCCCAGCATTTT. Translation gives CASCPYSGQVYSNQPQHF.

This chain joins TRBV10-3 and TRBJ1-2; TRBD1 matches at 9 bases. The CDR3 is 14 residues long. Germline lookup yields CDR1 ENHRY and CDR2 SYGVKD. Trimming removed 7 bases from V and 4 bases from J; junction bases left unmatched: 7. CDR3 coding DNA: TGTGCCATCATCCCCGGGACAGGGACCTATGGCTACACCTTC. Residues: CAIIPGTGTYGYTF.

V gene TRBV7-2 combines with J gene TRBJ1-3; the D gene is possibly TRBD1 (5 bases). V shed 11 bases and J shed 0 bases, with 20 bases lying between them. CDR1 and CDR2 (germline): SGHTA, FQGNSA. The CDR3 has 16 amino acids. The CDR3 region is CASHGGIRSSGNTIYF. CDR3 in DNA: TGTGCCTCCCATGGGGGGATACGAAGCTCTGGAAACACCATATATTTT.

The gene calls are TRBV30 and TRBJ2-5; 7 bases agree with TRBD2. Losses at the gene ends were 5 bases for V and 2 bases for J; bases not matched to a gene: 5. The CDR3 totals 13 residues. The V gene's germline CDR1 is GTSNPN and CDR2 SVGIG (reference sequence). CDR3 protein: CAWLASGQETQYF. In nucleotides, the CDR3 is TGTGCCTGGTTGGCTAGCGGACAAGAGACCCAGTACTTC.

As DNA, the CDR3 is TGTGCCACCACACCGGGGGCCGCCTACGAGCAGTACTTC. Translation: CATTPGAAYEQYF. The gene calls are TRBV18 and TRBJ2-7, with D possibly being TRBD1 or TRBD2 (6 bases each). V dropped 10 bases and J dropped 2 bases, with 15 bases sitting between them. This CDR3 has 13 amino acids. CDR1 and CDR2 (germline): KGHSH, LQKENI.